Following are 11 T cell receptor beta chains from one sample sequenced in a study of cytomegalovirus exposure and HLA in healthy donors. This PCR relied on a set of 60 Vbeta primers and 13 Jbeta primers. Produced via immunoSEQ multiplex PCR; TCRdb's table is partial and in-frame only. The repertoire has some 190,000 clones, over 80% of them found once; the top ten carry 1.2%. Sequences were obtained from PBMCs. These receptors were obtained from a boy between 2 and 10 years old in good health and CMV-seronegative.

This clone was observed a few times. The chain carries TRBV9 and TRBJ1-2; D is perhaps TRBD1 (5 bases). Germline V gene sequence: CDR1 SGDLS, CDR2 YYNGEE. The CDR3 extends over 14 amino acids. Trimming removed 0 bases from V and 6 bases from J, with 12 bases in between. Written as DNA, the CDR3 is TGTGCCAGCAGCGTAGCGGCAGGGTTGGATGGCTACACCTTC. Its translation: CASSVAAGLDGYTF.

In DNA form, the CDR3 reads TGTGCCAGCAGTAGGCGGGGGGTTAGCACAGATACGCAGTATTTT. As protein: CASSRRGVSTDTQYF. The chain has TRBV9 and TRBJ2-3; 8 nucleotides line up with TRBD2. Trimming at V came to 5 bases and at J to 0 bases, leaving 5 bases not matched to a gene. Germline assignment: CDR1 SGDLS and CDR2 YYNGEE. The CDR3 is 15 amino acids.

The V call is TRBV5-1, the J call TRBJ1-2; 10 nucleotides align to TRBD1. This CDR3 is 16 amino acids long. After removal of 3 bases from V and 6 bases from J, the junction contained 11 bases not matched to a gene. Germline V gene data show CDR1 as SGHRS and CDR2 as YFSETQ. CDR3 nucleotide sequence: TGCGCCAGCAGCTCACAAACCGGGACAGGGGTACATGGCTACACCTTC. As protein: CASSSQTGTGVHGYTF. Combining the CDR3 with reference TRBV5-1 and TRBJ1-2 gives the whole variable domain KAGVTQTPRYLIKTRGQQVTLSCSPISGHRSVSWYQQTPGQGLQFLFEYFSETQRNKGNFPGRFSGRQFSNSRSEMNVSTLELGDSALYLCASSSQTGTGVHGYTFGSGTRLTVV.

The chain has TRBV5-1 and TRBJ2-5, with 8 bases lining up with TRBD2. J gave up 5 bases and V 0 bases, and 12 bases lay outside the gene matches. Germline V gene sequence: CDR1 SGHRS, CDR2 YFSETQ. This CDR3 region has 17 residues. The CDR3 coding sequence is TGCGCCAGCAGCTTGGTCGTGGTAGCGGGAACCAAGGAGACCCAGTACTTC. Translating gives CASSLVVVAGTKETQYF.

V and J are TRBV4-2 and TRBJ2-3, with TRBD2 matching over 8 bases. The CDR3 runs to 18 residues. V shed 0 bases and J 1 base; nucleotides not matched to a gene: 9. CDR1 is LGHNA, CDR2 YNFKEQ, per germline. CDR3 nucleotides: TGTGCCAGCAGCCAAGACACATATAGCGGGGTGGGCACAGATACGCAGTATTTT. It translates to CASSQDTYSGVGTDTQYF.

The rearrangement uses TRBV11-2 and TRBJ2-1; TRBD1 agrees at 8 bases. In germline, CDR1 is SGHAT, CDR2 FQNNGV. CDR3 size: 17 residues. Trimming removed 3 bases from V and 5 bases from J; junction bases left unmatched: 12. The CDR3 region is CASSFPHRGQVNNEQFF. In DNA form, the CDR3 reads TGTGCCAGCAGCTTCCCCCACCGGGGACAGGTTAACAATGAGCAGTTCTTC. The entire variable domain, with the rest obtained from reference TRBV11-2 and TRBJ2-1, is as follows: EAGVAQSPRYKIIEKRQSVAFWCNPISGHATLYWYQQILGQGPKLLIQFQNNGVVDDSQLPKDRFSAERLKGVDSTLKIQPAKLEDSAVYLCASSFPHRGQVNNEQFFGPGTRLTVL.

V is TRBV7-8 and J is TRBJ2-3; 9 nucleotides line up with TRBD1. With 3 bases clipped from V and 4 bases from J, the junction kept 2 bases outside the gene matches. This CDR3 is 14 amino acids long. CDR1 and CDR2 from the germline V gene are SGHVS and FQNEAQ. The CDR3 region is CASSFGQGPDTQYF. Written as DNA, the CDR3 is TGTGCCAGCAGCTTTGGACAGGGGCCAGATACGCAGTATTTT. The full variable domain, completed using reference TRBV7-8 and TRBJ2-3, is GAGVSQSPRYKVAKRGQDVALRCDPISGHVSLFWYQQALGQGPEFLTYFQNEAQLDKSGLPSDRFFAERPEGSVSTLKIQRTQQEDSAVYLCASSFGQGPDTQYFGPGTRLTVL.

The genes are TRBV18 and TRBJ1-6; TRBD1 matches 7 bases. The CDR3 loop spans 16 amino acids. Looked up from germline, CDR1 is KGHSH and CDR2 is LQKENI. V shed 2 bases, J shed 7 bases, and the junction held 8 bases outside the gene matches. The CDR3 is CASSPLETGPNSPLHF. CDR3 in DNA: TGTGCCAGCTCACCATTGGAGACAGGGCCAAATTCACCCCTCCACTTT.

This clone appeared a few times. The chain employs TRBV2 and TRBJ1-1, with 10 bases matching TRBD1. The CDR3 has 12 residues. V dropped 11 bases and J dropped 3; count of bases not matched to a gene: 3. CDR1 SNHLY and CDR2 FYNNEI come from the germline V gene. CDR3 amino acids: CAGTGVDTEAFF. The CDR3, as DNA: TGTGCCGGGACAGGGGTGGACACTGAAGCTTTCTTT.

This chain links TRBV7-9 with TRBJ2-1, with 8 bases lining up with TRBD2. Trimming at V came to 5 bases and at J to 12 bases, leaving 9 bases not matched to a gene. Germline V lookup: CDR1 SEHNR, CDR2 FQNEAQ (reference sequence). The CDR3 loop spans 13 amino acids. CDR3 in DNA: TGTGCCAGCAGCGCCCTTGTAGCGGGAAGGCAGTTCTTC. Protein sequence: CASSALVAGRQFF.

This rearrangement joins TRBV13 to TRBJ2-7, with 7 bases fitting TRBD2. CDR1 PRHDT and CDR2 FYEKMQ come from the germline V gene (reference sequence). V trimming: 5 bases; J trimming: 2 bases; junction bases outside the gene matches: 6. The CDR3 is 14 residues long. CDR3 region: CASSPGTTAYEQYF. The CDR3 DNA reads TGTGCCAGCAGCCCCGGGACTACCGCCTACGAGCAGTACTTC. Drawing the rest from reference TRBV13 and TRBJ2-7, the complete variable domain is AAGVIQSPRHLIKEKRETATLKCYPIPRHDTVYWYQQGPGQDPQFLISFYEKMQSDKGSIPDRFSAQQFSDYHSELNMSSLELGDSALYFCASSPGTTAYEQYFGPGTRLTVT.